What follows are 28 T cell receptor beta chains derived from one specimen sequenced in a study of blood T cell repertoires in COVID-19 (dated by TCRdb to 2018 to 2020). Libraries were constructed by the immunoSEQ multiplex PCR assay. As stored in TCRdb, this immuneACCESS dataset retains in-frame rearrangements with V and J assigned. A fraction of the clones does not appear; measured against another copy, unresolved V genes explain less than half of the discrepancy, and the remainder lacks a known reason. Here the sample has approximately 100,000 clones; approximately 79% occur a single time. The ten most abundant clones make up 20% to 25% of the sample. Sequencing was carried out using peripheral blood. Receptors originate from a man aged 70 or older with active or convalescent COVID-19.

The rearrangement links TRBV19 to TRBJ1-4; 12 bases line up with TRBD1. J was trimmed by 1 base and V by 7 bases; bases with no gene match: 10. The CDR3 covers 18 residues. Germline assignment: CDR1 LNHDA and CDR2 SQIVND (reference sequence). The CDR3 sequence is CASTPGQGAEITNEKLFF. The CDR3 DNA reads as TGTGCCAGTACCCCGGGACAGGGGGCTGAAATAACTAATGAAAAACTGTTTTTT. The variable domain in full, completed from reference TRBV19 and TRBJ1-4, reads DGGITQSPKYLFRKEGQNVTLSCEQNLNHDAMYWYRQDPGQGLRLIYYSQIVNDFQKGDIAEGYSVSREKKESFPLTVTSAQKNPTAFYLCASTPGQGAEITNEKLFFGSGTQLSVL.

V gene TRBV5-1 combines with J gene TRBJ2-3; D is ambiguous. Germline V gene lookup returns CDR1 SGHRS and CDR2 YFSETQ. V lost 6 bases to trimming and J lost 1 base, with 9 bases between them. The CDR3 runs 13 residues. CDR3 DNA sequence: TGCGCCAGCAAACCAACAGGCACAGATACGCAGTATTTT. It codes for CASKPTGTDTQYF.

This clone turned up a few times. V usage is TRBV9 and J usage is TRBJ2-2; D is possibly TRBD2 (6 bases). The ends were cut back, 4 bases at V and 2 bases at J, with 12 bases in the middle. Germline assignment: CDR1 SGDLS and CDR2 YYNGEE. This CDR3 spans 15 amino acids. The CDR3 loop reads CASSPLGGNTGELFF. In DNA, the CDR3 is TGTGCCAGCAGCCCCCTGGGGGGAAACACCGGGGAGCTGTTTTTT.

The genes are TRBV28 and TRBJ2-2, with 9 positions matching TRBD1. The junction had 9 bases not matched to a gene; V was cut back by 6 bases and J by 7 bases. This CDR3 spans 15 amino acids. Germline CDR1 reads MDHEN; CDR2 reads SYDVKM. The CDR3 loop is CASSPGTGRIGELFF. The CDR3 DNA sequence: TGTGCCAGCAGCCCCGGGACAGGGAGGATCGGGGAGCTGTTTTTT. Together with reference TRBV28 and TRBJ2-2, the CDR3 gives the full variable domain: DVKVTQSSRYLVKRTGEKVFLECVQDMDHENMFWYRQDPGLGLRLIYFSYDVKMKEKGDIPEGYSVSREKKERFSLILESASTNQTSMYLCASSPGTGRIGELFFGEGSRLTVL.

Only one count was recorded for this clone. This chain uses TRBV19 with TRBJ2-1, with 7 bases aligning to TRBD2. The CDR3 loop spans 13 amino acids. V lost 7 bases, J lost 4 bases, and 4 bases stayed unmatched. Germline CDR1 and CDR2: LNHDA and SQIVND (reference sequence). The CDR3 protein is CASNPGGYNEQFF. The CDR3 coding sequence is TGTGCCAGTAATCCGGGGGGATACAATGAGCAGTTCTTC. Full variable domain (rest looked up from reference TRBV19 and TRBJ2-1): DGGITQSPKYLFRKEGQNVTLSCEQNLNHDAMYWYRQDPGQGLRLIYYSQIVNDFQKGDIAEGYSVSREKKESFPLTVTSAQKNPTAFYLCASNPGGYNEQFFGPGTRLTVL.

The gene calls are TRBV6-6 and TRBJ2-5; 8 nucleotides align to TRBD1. CDR3 size: 14 residues. CDR1 is MNHNY and CDR2 is SVGAGI in the germline V gene (reference sequence). The junction had 7 bases not matched to a gene; V was cut back by 5 bases and J by 5 bases. As DNA, the CDR3 is TGTGCCAGCAGTGGACAGGGTATAGACGAGACCCAGTACTTC. As protein: CASSGQGIDETQYF.

The rearrangement joins TRBV5-1 to TRBJ2-7, with 10 bases fitting TRBD1. The J segment lost 5 bases and the V segment lost 4 bases, leaving 6 bases of the junction unmatched. From germline, CDR1 is SGHRS and CDR2 YFSETQ. This CDR3 is 14 amino acids long. CDR3 loop: CASSLTGGLNEQYF. CDR3 nucleotides: TGCGCCAGCAGCCTGACAGGGGGCCTAAACGAGCAGTACTTC.

Only one count was recorded for this clone. The genes are TRBV28 and TRBJ1-1; D possibly corresponds to TRBD1 (5 bases). The CDR3 has 14 residues. Germline CDR1 and CDR2: MDHEN and SYDVKM. V was clipped by 3 bases and J by 1 base, with 9 bases between them. Here the CDR3 DNA reads TGTGCCAGCAGTTTGGGGGGGAAGAACACTGAAGCTTTCTTT. Translated, it gives CASSLGGKNTEAFF.

J is TRBJ2-1 and V is TRBV5-1; tentative D call: TRBD2 (6 bases). Trimming took 0 bases from V and 9 from J, leaving 10 bases between them. Looked up from germline, CDR1 is SGHRS and CDR2 is YFSETQ. This CDR3 has 13 amino acids. The CDR3 reads CASSLDPEGEQFF. The CDR3 DNA follows: TGCGCCAGCAGCTTGGATCCGGAGGGTGAGCAGTTCTTC.

This clone was found once. The V and J genes are TRBV9 and TRBJ1-5; possible D gene TRBD1, 5 bases. Trimming stripped 2 bases from V and 2 bases from J, with 11 bases between. Per the germline V gene, CDR1 is SGDLS and CDR2 is YYNGEE. The CDR3 length is 15 residues. In DNA form, the CDR3 reads TGTGCCAGCAGCGTGGGGGGGACTGGCAATCAGCCCCAGCATTTT. This gives the protein CASSVGGTGNQPQHF.

Regarding this clone: Its ends do not fully match the called genes, so a read error is possible. The gene calls are TRBV2 and TRBJ1-2; D uncertain. There are 14 residues in the CDR3. Looked up from germline, CDR1 is SNHLY and CDR2 is FYNNEI. CDR3 nucleotides: TGTGCCAGCAGTGAATTCGGCAGCAACTATGGCCACACCTTC. This encodes CASSEFGSNYGHTF. Supplemented by reference TRBV2 and TRBJ1-2, the full variable domain reads EPEVTQTPSHQVTQMGQEVILRCVPISNHLYFYWYRQILGQKVEFLVSFYNNEISEKSEIFDDQFSVERPDGSNFTLKIRSTKLEDSAMYFCASSEFGSNYGHTFGSGTRLTVV.

The chain couples TRBV24-1 to TRBJ2-2, with no clear D. Trimming took off 6 bases at V and 4 bases at J, with 5 bases between the two ends. The CDR3 has 12 amino acids. The germline V gene has CDR1 KGHDR and CDR2 SFDVKD. The CDR3 DNA reads as TGTGCCACCAGTTCTAGCACCGGGGAGCTGTTTTTT. This gives the protein CATSSSTGELFF.

The chain recombines TRBV13 with TRBJ1-2; a possible D gene is TRBD1 (6 bases). V was pared by 3 bases and J by 7 bases, with 24 bases between. The V gene's germline CDR1 is PRHDT and CDR2 FYEKMQ (reference sequence). The CDR3 extends over 17 amino acids. For the CDR3, the DNA is TGTGCCAGCAGCTTGAAGACCCAGAGAGGGGGTCCCAGTGGCTACACCTTC. This sequence encodes CASSLKTQRGGPSGYTF. Combining the CDR3 with reference TRBV13 and TRBJ1-2 gives the whole variable domain AAGVIQSPRHLIKEKRETATLKCYPIPRHDTVYWYQQGPGQDPQFLISFYEKMQSDKGSIPDRFSAQQFSDYHSELNMSSLELGDSALYFCASSLKTQRGGPSGYTFGSGTRLTVV.

This chain connects TRBV12-3 or TRBV12-4 to TRBJ1-2, with 10 bases that match TRBD1. Germline trimming cut 5 bases from V and 9 bases from J; bases unmatched to any gene: 6. CDR3 length: 13 amino acids. The CDR3 protein is CASSVRQGASYTF. DNA for the CDR3: TGTGCCAGCAGTGTCCGACAGGGGGCCAGCTACACCTTC.

The V call is TRBV18, the J call TRBJ1-1; 8 positions agree with TRBD1. V gave up 2 bases and J gave up 0 bases; unmatched junction bases: 8. The CDR3 consists of 17 residues. Germline-derived CDR1 and CDR2 are KGHSH and LQKENI. The CDR3 loop is CASSPKSGQGLNTEAFF. DNA for the CDR3: TGTGCCAGCTCACCAAAGTCAGGACAGGGATTGAACACTGAAGCTTTCTTT.

This sequence joins TRBV5-4 and TRBJ1-3; 7 bases map to TRBD1. The CDR3 extends over 15 amino acids. Germline V gene sequence: CDR1 SGHNT, CDR2 YYREEE (reference sequence). V shed 4 bases and J 4 bases; nucleotides not matched to a gene: 8. CDR3 bases: TGTGCCAGCAGCACTCGGACAGGCCCCGGAAACACCATATATTTT. Translating gives CASSTRTGPGNTIYF.

The chain uses TRBV19 and TRBJ2-2, with 9 bases identical to TRBD1. The germline CDR1 and CDR2 sequences are LNHDA and SQIVND (reference sequence). With V trimmed by 7 bases and J by 6 bases, 6 bases remained unmatched. CDR3 length equals 14 residues. The CDR3 DNA reads as TGTGCCAGTAAAAGGGACAGGGATCCCGGGGAGCTGTTTTTT. This encodes CASKRDRDPGELFF.

The V gene is TRBV5-1, the J gene TRBJ2-5; weak D call: TRBD1 (5 bases). The CDR3 contains 13 residues. CDR1 and CDR2 (germline): SGHRS, YFSETQ. V was cut by 7 bases and J by 1 base, with 11 bases left in between. CDR3: CASYLQGQETQYF. CDR3 nucleotides: TGCGCCAGCTACCTTCAGGGCCAAGAGACCCAGTACTTC. Full variable domain (rest looked up from reference TRBV5-1 and TRBJ2-5): KAGVTQTPRYLIKTRGQQVTLSCSPISGHRSVSWYQQTPGQGLQFLFEYFSETQRNKGNFPGRFSGRQFSNSRSEMNVSTLELGDSALYLCASYLQGQETQYFGPGTRLLVL.

The chain has TRBV4-2 and TRBJ1-6; D is unresolved. The CDR3 is 14 amino acids. Germline CDR1 LGHNA, CDR2 YNFKEQ. The V end lost 0 bases, the J end lost 8 bases, and 8 bases lay between the germline ends. DNA for the CDR3: TGTGCCAGCAGCCAAGACAGGAACTATTCACCCCTCCACTTT. This gives the protein CASSQDRNYSPLHF.

The chain carries TRBV10-3 and TRBJ2-4; maybe TRBD1 (6 bases). V was trimmed by 4 bases and J by 6 bases, leaving 16 bases between them. Germline lookup yields CDR1 ENHRY and CDR2 SYGVKD. This CDR3 has 15 residues. In DNA form, the CDR3 reads TGTGCCATCAGTGTTTCTAACAGGGATGGAAACATTCAGTACTTC. It encodes CAISVSNRDGNIQYF.

This chain connects TRBV19 to TRBJ1-4, with 9 bases lining up with TRBD1. CDR3 length: 14 amino acids. Germline CDR1 reads LNHDA; CDR2 reads SQIVND (reference sequence). V gave up 6 bases and J gave up 8 bases; unmatched junction bases: 7. The CDR3, as DNA: TGTGCCAGTAGACACCGGGACAGGGTCGAAAAACTGTTTTTT. Encoded protein: CASRHRDRVEKLFF. Filled out from reference TRBV19 and TRBJ1-4, the complete variable domain reads DGGITQSPKYLFRKEGQNVTLSCEQNLNHDAMYWYRQDPGQGLRLIYYSQIVNDFQKGDIAEGYSVSREKKESFPLTVTSAQKNPTAFYLCASRHRDRVEKLFFGSGTQLSVL.

The chain recombines TRBV3-1 (or the pseudogene TRBV3-2) with TRBJ2-6, with 8 bases aligning to TRBD1. Germline values: CDR1 LGHDT, CDR2 YNNKEL (reference sequence). With 1 base clipped from V and 17 bases from J, the junction kept 7 bases outside the gene matches. The CDR3 loop spans 13 amino acids. The CDR3 loop reads CASSQVPGGSMTF. CDR3 sequence (DNA): TGTGCCAGCAGCCAAGTGCCAGGGGGCTCCATGACTTTC.

The chain combines TRBV5-1 with TRBJ1-4; D is undetermined. This CDR3 contains 13 residues. Germline lookup yields CDR1 SGHRS and CDR2 YFSETQ. V was clipped by 4 bases and J by 8 bases, with 12 bases between them. Here the CDR3 DNA reads TGCGCCAGCAGCGCGGGGTTGGGGGAAAAACTGTTTTTT. It encodes CASSAGLGEKLFF.

This clone was counted between two and nine times. The chain combines TRBV5-1 with TRBJ2-2; a possible D gene is TRBD1 (5 bases). This CDR3 is built from 17 residues. Germline V gene data show CDR1 as SGHRS and CDR2 as YFSETQ. Trimming stripped 0 bases from V and 3 bases from J, with 15 bases between. The CDR3 region has the DNA TGCGCCAGCAGCTTGGGACCGACAGATTATCACACCGGGGAGCTGTTTTTT. Its protein is CASSLGPTDYHTGELFF.

The chain carries TRBV30 and TRBJ2-6, with a weak D call TRBD1 (6 bases). V lost 6 bases to trimming and J lost 0 bases, with 15 bases between them. The CDR3 is 16 residues long. Per the germline V gene, CDR1 is GTSNPN and CDR2 is SVGIG (reference sequence). The CDR3 is CACSGQKSSGANVLTF. DNA of the CDR3: TGTGCCTGTTCAGGACAGAAAAGCTCTGGGGCCAACGTCCTGACTTTC.

This chain uses TRBV21-1 with TRBJ2-5; TRBD2, the D gene given by the table, was not confirmed from the DNA. TRBV21-1 is a listed pseudogene. The length of the CDR3 is 18 residues. Written as DNA, the CDR3 is TGTGCCAGCAGCAAAGGACGAGCGGGAGGGCCAATGAGGGAGACCCAGTACTTC. Translated, it gives CASSKGRAGGPMRETQYF.

This chain uses TRBV2 with TRBJ1-5; D perhaps matches TRBD1 (5 bases). Between the trimmed V and J ends, which lost 3 bases and 5 bases, there was a span of 11 bases. The CDR3 covers 14 residues. Germline V lookup: CDR1 SNHLY, CDR2 FYNNEI. The DNA of the CDR3 is TGTGCCAGCAGTGATAGGACAATGGATCAGCCCCAGCATTTT. Amino acid sequence: CASSDRTMDQPQHF.

This clone showed up just once. This chain uses TRBV10-3 with TRBJ1-2; 9 nucleotides agree with TRBD1. The CDR3 is made up of 13 amino acids. V trimming: 9 bases; J trimming: 3 bases; junction bases outside the gene matches: 5. Germline-derived CDR1 and CDR2 are ENHRY and SYGVKD. CDR3 loop: CAIRDRVDYGYTF. The CDR3 nucleotides are TGTGCCATTAGGGACAGGGTGGACTATGGCTACACCTTC.